The 6 T cell receptor beta chains below come from one sample, sequenced in a study of regulatory T cells in long-lasting Graves disease. Regarding time point: newly diagnosed GD, antithyroid drugs for less than 3 months. The TCR library was made from RNA extracted from PBMCs. Relying on iRepertoire HTBI primers and Arm-PCR of CDR3 regions, the team built TCR beta libraries. TCRdb reprocessed the multiplex PCR reads via MiXCR and lists one record per CDR3 protein. The sample lists about 620,000 distinct CDR3 sequences; approximately 15% were seen once. The same sample was also used in a study of T cells in Graves' hyperthyroidism and ophthalmopathy.

The sequencing here drew on peripheral blood mononuclear cells (PBMCs), taken at new diagnosis, from a patient treated with antithyroid drugs. These TCRs come from a woman in her twenties or thirties with Graves disease.

This clonotype was detected a few times. This chain links TRBV19 with TRBJ2-1, with TRBD2 as a possible D gene (6 bases). This CDR3 has 16 amino acids. Germline values: CDR1 LNHDA, CDR2 SQIVND (reference sequence). The V and J ends lost 7 bases and 1 base respectively, with 17 bases between them. The CDR3 is CASNRRAGTSYNEQFF. CDR3 bases: TGTGCCAGTAATCGGAGGGCGGGAACATCCTACAATGAGCAGTTCTTC.

This clonotype was seen ten or more times. The J gene is TRBJ1-5, the V gene TRBV7-8; tentatively, D is TRBD1 (5 bases). The V end lost 1 base, the J end lost 3 bases, and 10 bases lay between the germline ends. The CDR3 covers 15 residues. Germline values: CDR1 SGHVS, CDR2 FQNEAQ. DNA of the CDR3: TGTGCCAGCAGCTTAGAAGACAGTACCAATCAGCCCCAGCATTTT. Translation gives CASSLEDSTNQPQHF.

The V gene is TRBV30, the J gene TRBJ2-3; 8 nucleotides agree with TRBD2. The germline CDR1 and CDR2 sequences are GTSNPN and SVGIG (reference sequence). The length of the CDR3 is 14 residues. With V trimmed by 3 bases and J by 2 bases, 4 bases remained unmatched. DNA for the CDR3: TGTGCCTGGAGACTAGCGGCTGCCACAGATACGCAGTATTTT. This encodes CAWRLAAATDTQYF.

The table lists this clonotype with many counts. The chain recombines TRBV13 with TRBJ1-2, with D maybe TRBD1 (5 bases). V was pared by 6 bases and J by 0 bases, with 14 bases between. CDR3 size: 15 residues. Germline-derived CDR1 and CDR2 are PRHDT and FYEKMQ (reference sequence). For the CDR3, the DNA is TGTGCCAGCAGTGTTTCGGGGGACCCTAACTATGGCTACACCTTC. This codes for CASSVSGDPNYGYTF.

In the case of this clonotype: This clone may be a read error of a much larger clone one base away. The V gene is TRBV15, the J gene TRBJ2-7, with D perhaps being TRBD1 or TRBD2 (5 bases each). From germline, CDR1 is LNHNV and CDR2 YYDKDF (reference sequence). Trimming took 4 bases from V and 2 from J, leaving 15 bases between them. The CDR3 loop spans 15 amino acids. CDR3 nucleotide sequence: TGTGCCACCAGCACGCTCGGGACGCCTACCTACGAGCAGTACTTC. Residues: CATSTLGTPTYEQYF.

This clonotype was counted a few times. The rearrangement links TRBV24-1 to TRBJ2-2; TRBD1 matches at 7 bases. Trimming took 4 bases from V and 7 from J; bases not matched to a gene: 2. Germline loops: CDR1 KGHDR, CDR2 SFDVKD. CDR3 size: 13 residues. CDR3: CATSERTGGELFF. CDR3 in DNA: TGTGCCACCAGTGAGCGGACAGGCGGGGAGCTGTTTTTT.